These 8 T cell receptor beta chains share one sample of origin, sequenced in a study of molecular identifiers for immune sequencing clone quantification. In TCRdb, the PCR reads were re-called with MiXCR into one record per CDR3 protein. The table includes approximately 320,000 distinct CDR3 sequences, over 20% detected once. Sequencing used naive CD8+ T cells from blood, with Jurkat cell RNA spiked in. Subset in this sample: FACS-sorted CD8+CD4-CCR7+CD45RA+ naive T cells. The receptors come from a human donor in good health. Some libraries in this study had Jurkat cell RNA spiked in.

This clonotype has a handful of counts. The chain couples TRBV14 to TRBJ1-2; the match to TRBD1 covers 7 bases. Germline assignment: CDR1 SGHDN and CDR2 FVKESK. The CDR3 is made up of 13 amino acids. V lost 5 bases and J lost 5; bases outside the gene matches: 5. The CDR3 sequence: CASSYGQEYGYTF. The CDR3 region has the DNA TGTGCCAGCAGCTATGGACAGGAGTATGGCTACACCTTC. The full variable domain, with the rest looked up from reference TRBV14 and TRBJ1-2, is EAGVTQFPSHSVIEKGQTVTLRCDPISGHDNLYWYRRVMGKEIKFLLHFVKESKQDESGMPNNRFLAERTGGTYSTLKVQPAELEDSGVYFCASSYGQEYGYTFGSGTRLTVV.

This clonotype was recorded many times. This chain connects TRBV7-2 to TRBJ2-7, with TRBD1 identical over 9 bases. Germline lookup yields CDR1 SGHTA and CDR2 FQGNSA. V lost 4 bases and J lost 4; bases outside the gene matches: 5. The CDR3 runs to 14 residues. CDR3 sequence reads: CASSSDRGGYEQYF. CDR3 sequence (DNA): TGTGCCAGCAGCTCGGACAGGGGAGGGTACGAGCAGTACTTC.

Many counts were recorded for this clonotype. J is TRBJ2-7 and V is TRBV5-1, with D perhaps matching TRBD1 (5 bases). This CDR3 is built from 13 residues. Germline loops: CDR1 SGHRS, CDR2 YFSETQ. V lost 0 bases and J 5 bases, leaving 9 bases between the germline ends. The CDR3 sequence is CASSLAGYNEQYF. CDR3 nucleotide sequence: TGCGCCAGCAGCTTGGCAGGGTACAACGAGCAGTACTTC.

There are many counts of this clonotype. The chain is built from TRBV28 and TRBJ2-3, with D perhaps TRBD1 (5 bases). Trimming left V 6 bases short and J 0 bases short, with 13 bases between. The CDR3 length is 15 residues. The germline V gene encodes CDR1 MDHEN and CDR2 SYDVKM. For the CDR3, the DNA is TGTGCCAGCAGCTATAGGGGAATTAGCACAGATACGCAGTATTTT. The encoded protein is CASSYRGISTDTQYF.

About this clonotype itself: This may arise from a read error, as a much more abundant clone is one base away. V gene TRBV27 combines with J gene TRBJ2-7; 9 bases align to TRBD2. This CDR3 spans 12 amino acids. Germline CDR1 is MNHEY and CDR2 is SMNVEV (reference sequence). As DNA, the CDR3 is TGTGCCAGCAGGGCGGGAGGGGTCGAGCTGTACTTC. Translating it yields CASRAGGVELYF.

The chain couples TRBV27 to TRBJ2-7; 13 positions agree with TRBD2. Per germline, CDR1 MNHEY and CDR2 SMNVEV (reference sequence). Trimming cost V 6 bases and J 1 base; bases outside gene matches: 3. CDR3 length equals 15 residues. CDR3 region: CASRGLAGESYEQYF. The CDR3 DNA sequence: TGTGCCAGCAGAGGACTAGCGGGAGAATCCTACGAGCAGTACTTC.

This clonotype was seen ten or more times. The chain combines TRBV29-1 with TRBJ2-7; D could derive from TRBD1 or TRBD2 (5 bases each). V lost 0 bases and J 3 bases, leaving 6 bases between the germline ends. CDR1 SQVTM and CDR2 ANQGSEA come from the germline V gene. The CDR3 covers 12 residues. The CDR3 is CSVEEGVYEQYF. The CDR3 DNA reads as TGCAGCGTTGAAGAGGGGGTCTACGAGCAGTACTTC.

The V and J genes are TRBV28 and TRBJ2-4; TRBD2 aligns across 12 bases. The CDR3 consists of 20 residues. Unmatched junction bases numbered 18, after V lost 6 bases and J lost 3 bases. Looked up from germline, CDR1 is MDHEN and CDR2 is SYDVKM. This chain's CDR3 is CASSLRDGLAGKGLKNIQYF. For the CDR3, the DNA is TGTGCCAGCAGCTTACGCGATGGACTAGCGGGAAAGGGTCTCAAAAACATTCAGTACTTC.